This entry describes one T cell receptor (beta chain). The antigen is unknown. The data originate from a study of cytomegalovirus exposure and HLA in healthy donors. Whole-study findings and limits: An analysis done earlier found most TCR beta V segments productive about 87% or about 30% of the time. The classifier reportedly diagnosed cytomegalovirus status with high sensitivity and specificity.

The CDR3 is 17 residues long. Germline values: CDR1 SGHDN, CDR2 FVKESK. V gave up 0 bases and J gave up 6 bases, with 18 bases separating them. In the PCR, 60 Vbeta and 13 Jbeta primers were used. Assay: immunoSEQ multiplex PCR; the TCRdb copy retains only in-frame clones and omits some. The sample has 150,000 or so clones, and its top ten clones hold about 1.5%. This TCR was recovered from a woman in her thirties or forties in good health and CMV-seropositive. The source material was PBMCs. This sequence joins TRBV14 and TRBJ2-1, with D uncertain. For the CDR3, the DNA is TGTGCCAGCAGCCAAGAGAGACTCCTCTCCTCGTCCAATGAGCAGTTCTTC. Its translation is CASSQERLLSSSNEQFF. Combining the CDR3 with reference TRBV14 and TRBJ2-1 gives the whole variable domain EAGVTQFPSHSVIEKGQTVTLRCDPISGHDNLYWYRRVMGKEIKFLLHFVKESKQDESGMPNNRFLAERTGGTYSTLKVQPAELEDSGVYFCASSQERLLSSSNEQFFGPGTRLTVL.